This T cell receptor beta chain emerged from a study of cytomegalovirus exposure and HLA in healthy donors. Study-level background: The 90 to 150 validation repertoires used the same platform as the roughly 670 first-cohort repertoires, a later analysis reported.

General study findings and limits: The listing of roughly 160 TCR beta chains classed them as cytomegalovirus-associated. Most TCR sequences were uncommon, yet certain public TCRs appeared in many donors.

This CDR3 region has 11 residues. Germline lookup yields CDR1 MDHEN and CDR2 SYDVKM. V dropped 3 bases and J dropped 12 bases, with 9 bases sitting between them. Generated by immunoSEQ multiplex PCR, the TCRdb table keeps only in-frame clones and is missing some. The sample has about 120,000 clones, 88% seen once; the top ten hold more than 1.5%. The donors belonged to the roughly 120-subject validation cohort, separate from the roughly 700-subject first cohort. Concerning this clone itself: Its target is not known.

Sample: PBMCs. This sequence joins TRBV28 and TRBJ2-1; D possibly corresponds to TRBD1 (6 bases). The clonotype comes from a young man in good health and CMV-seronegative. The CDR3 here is CASSLVGAQFF. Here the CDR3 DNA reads TGTGCCAGCAGTTTGGTGGGGGCGCAGTTCTTC.